What follows is one T cell receptor beta chain and its context. Per the study methods: Amplification from reference gene primers served as the basis for estimated nucleated cell counts. The repertoire was sequenced with immunoSEQ multiplex PCR; TCRdb's copy has only in-frame clones and lacks some. The DNA was the basis for D and trimming; V, J and clone size are from that table. The sample comprises about 160,000 clones, around 80% of which are singletons, and roughly 9.1% rests with the top ten. This sample stems from a study of blood T cell repertoires in COVID-19. Study background: The United States, Italy and Spain provided the acute and convalescent COVID-19 samples. The cDNA or gDNA used as material had been derived from T cells, B-cell-depleted T cells, or PBMCs.

Sequencing used peripheral blood. The TCR was taken from a woman older than 75 with active or convalescent COVID-19.

CDR3 DNA: TGTGCCAGCAGGCCCGCCGGGGCGGGGGGGCACGAGACCCAGTACTTC. It translates to CASRPAGAGGHETQYF. The chain has TRBV21-1 and TRBJ2-5; TRBD2, the table's D call, lacks a check against the DNA. TRBV21-1 is described as a pseudogene. The CDR3 is 16 amino acids.